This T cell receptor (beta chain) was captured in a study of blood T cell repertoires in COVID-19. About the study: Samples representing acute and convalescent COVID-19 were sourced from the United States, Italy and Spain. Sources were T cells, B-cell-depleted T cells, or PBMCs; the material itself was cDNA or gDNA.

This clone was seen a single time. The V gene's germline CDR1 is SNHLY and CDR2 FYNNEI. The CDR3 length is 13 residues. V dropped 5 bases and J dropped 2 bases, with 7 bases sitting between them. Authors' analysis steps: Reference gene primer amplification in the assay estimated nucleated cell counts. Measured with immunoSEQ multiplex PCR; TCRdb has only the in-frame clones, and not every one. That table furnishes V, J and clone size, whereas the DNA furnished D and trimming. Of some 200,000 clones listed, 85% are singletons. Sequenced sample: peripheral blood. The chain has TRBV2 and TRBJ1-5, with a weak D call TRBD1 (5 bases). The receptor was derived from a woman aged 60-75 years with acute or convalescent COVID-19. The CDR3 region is CASSTGGNQPQHF. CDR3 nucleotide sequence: TGTGCCAGCAGTACAGGCGGCAATCAGCCCCAGCATTTT.